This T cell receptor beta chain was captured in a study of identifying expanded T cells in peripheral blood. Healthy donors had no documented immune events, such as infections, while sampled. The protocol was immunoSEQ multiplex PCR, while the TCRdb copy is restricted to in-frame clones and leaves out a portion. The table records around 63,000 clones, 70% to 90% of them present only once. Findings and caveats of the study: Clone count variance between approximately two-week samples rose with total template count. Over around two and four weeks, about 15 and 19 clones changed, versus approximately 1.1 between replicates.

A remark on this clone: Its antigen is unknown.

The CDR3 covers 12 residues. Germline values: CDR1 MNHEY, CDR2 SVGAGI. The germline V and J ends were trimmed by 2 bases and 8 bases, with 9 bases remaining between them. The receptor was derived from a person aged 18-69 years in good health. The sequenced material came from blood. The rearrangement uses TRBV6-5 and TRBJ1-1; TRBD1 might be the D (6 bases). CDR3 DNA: TGTGCCAGCAGTTACGGGGGCAGAGAAGCTTTCTTT. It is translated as CASSYGGREAFF.